Listed here are 10 T cell receptor beta chains from one sample, sequenced in a study of cytomegalovirus exposure and HLA in healthy donors. 13 Jbeta primers and 60 Vbeta primers were used for the PCR. The method was immunoSEQ multiplex PCR; TCRdb's version includes in-frame clones alone and lacks a portion of them. With approximately 100,000 clones in the sample, the ten largest clones hold 3% to 3.5%. The sample was PBMCs. The receptor source for this set is a man aged 40-55 years in good health and CMV-seronegative.

V gene TRBV4-2 combines with J gene TRBJ1-2; tentatively, D is TRBD1 (6 bases). Trimming cost V 0 bases and J 0 bases, with 11 bases left between them. This CDR3 is 16 amino acids long. CDR1 is LGHNA and CDR2 is YNFKEQ in the germline V gene. CDR3: CASSQDGGATNYGYTF. The CDR3 DNA reads TGTGCCAGCAGCCAAGATGGGGGCGCTACTAACTATGGCTACACCTTC.

The chain couples TRBV9 to TRBJ1-1, with 9 bases fitting TRBD1. Germline-derived CDR1 and CDR2 are SGDLS and YYNGEE. The CDR3 consists of 13 residues. V shed 6 bases and J 6 bases; nucleotides not matched to a gene: 6. The CDR3 loop is CASTRTGAAEAFF. Written as DNA, the CDR3 is TGTGCCAGCACCAGGACAGGGGCCGCTGAAGCTTTCTTT.

The chain recombines TRBV2 with TRBJ1-1; the D is unclear. Germline lookup yields CDR1 SNHLY and CDR2 FYNNEI. This CDR3 region has 13 residues. Trimming took 3 bases from V and 1 from J, leaving 6 bases between them. CDR3 sequence: CASSDRRNTEAFF. DNA for the CDR3: TGTGCCAGCAGTGATAGGAGGAACACTGAAGCTTTCTTT.

The genes are TRBV5-6 and TRBJ2-7, with 10 bases identical to TRBD2. Trimming removed 4 bases from V and 3 bases from J; junction bases left unmatched: 10. This CDR3 is built from 16 residues. CDR1 and CDR2 from the germline V gene are SGHDT and YYEEEE. The CDR3 nucleotides read TGTGCCAGCAGCACAACACGGGCTAGCGGGGGCTACGAGCAGTACTTC. Amino acid sequence: CASSTTRASGGYEQYF.

V and J are TRBV4-3 and TRBJ2-5, with D possibly TRBD1 on 6 matching bases. The CDR3 consists of 15 residues. The ends were cut back, 2 bases at V and 5 bases at J, with 15 bases in the middle. Germline V lookup: CDR1 LGHNA, CDR2 YSLEER. CDR3 bases: TGCGCCAGCAGCCAAAATACAGGGTTTGGGGAGACCCAGTACTTC. It yields the protein CASSQNTGFGETQYF.

This rearrangement joins TRBV6-1 to TRBJ1-5; D remains unclear. Trimming removed 3 bases from V and 3 bases from J, with 6 bases in between. The CDR3 sequence is 13 residues long. Germline V CDR1 and CDR2: MNHNS, SASEGT. The CDR3 nucleotides are TGTGCCAGCAGTGACAGAAACAATCAGCCCCAGCATTTT. Its protein is CASSDRNNQPQHF.

The J gene is TRBJ2-5, the V gene TRBV9, with D tentatively TRBD2 (5 bases). V was pared by 3 bases and J by 5 bases, with 11 bases between. The CDR3 sequence is 13 residues long. Per germline, CDR1 SGDLS and CDR2 YYNGEE. In DNA form, the CDR3 reads TGTGCCAGCAGCGAGGGAGTGGTGGAGACCCAGTACTTC. Translated: CASSEGVVETQYF.

The CDR3: CASSFYRGRNTDTQYF. CDR3 nucleotide sequence: TGTGCCAGCAGTTTCTACAGGGGGCGCAACACAGATACGCAGTATTTT. This chain uses TRBV27 with TRBJ2-3; 9 nucleotides align to TRBD1. In germline, CDR1 is MNHEY, CDR2 SMNVEV (reference sequence). The CDR3 length is 16 residues. V shed 3 bases and J 2 bases; nucleotides not matched to a gene: 6.

The chain uses TRBV5-1 and TRBJ2-7, with D maybe TRBD1 (6 bases). The CDR3 consists of 15 residues. With 2 bases removed from V and 3 bases from J, the gap between germline ends came to 15 bases. Looked up from germline, CDR1 is SGHRS and CDR2 is YFSETQ. The CDR3 sequence: CASSLGDRFYYEQYF. CDR3 coding DNA: TGCGCCAGCAGCTTAGGAGACAGGTTCTACTACGAGCAGTACTTC.

The chain joins TRBV19 to TRBJ1-2; D not certain. Deletions cut 6 bases from V and 8 bases from J, with 13 bases between. The CDR3 spans 12 residues. Germline lookup yields CDR1 LNHDA and CDR2 SQIVND (reference sequence). CDR3 nucleotide sequence: TGTGCCAGTAGGGAGGTTCAAAGCGGCTACACCTTC. Translated: CASREVQSGYTF.